One sample yielded the 27 T cell receptor beta chains listed below, sequenced in a study of T-cell memory formation after mild COVID-19. TCRdb independently ran MiXCR on the 5' RACE reads; one entry per CDR3 protein. This sample has about 300,000 distinct CDR3 sequences, with 15% to 20% found just once. Sequencing was done on a sample of PBMCs or a T cell subset sorted from them (not recorded which). The receptors here all came from a man between 18 and 35 years old who had mild COVID-19 (a few samples of this study predate the infection). Cell type and time point are not known.

This clonotype was seen a handful of times. J is TRBJ1-1 and V is TRBV6-5, with D perhaps matching TRBD1 (6 bases). V lost 6 bases to trimming and J lost 8 bases, with 13 bases between them. The CDR3 totals 12 residues. The germline CDR1 and CDR2 sequences are MNHEY and SVGAGI. Here the CDR3 reads CASSTTGSEAFF. In DNA, the CDR3 is TGTGCCAGCAGCACTACAGGGTCCGAAGCTTTCTTT.

This clonotype was detected a few times. The chain combines TRBV3-1 with TRBJ1-2; no firm D call. Germline values: CDR1 LGHDT, CDR2 YNNKEL (reference sequence). V dropped 1 base and J dropped 0 bases, with 9 bases sitting between them. This CDR3 region has 15 residues. CDR3 sequence: CASSQGTATNYGYTF. The CDR3 DNA reads as TGTGCCAGCAGCCAAGGGACGGCTACTAACTATGGCTACACCTTC.

In this sample, this clonotype turned up once. The chain combines TRBV7-9 with TRBJ1-3; D is undetermined. Germline CDR1 is SEHNR and CDR2 is FQNEAQ (reference sequence). This CDR3 comprises 15 residues. Trimming cost V 7 bases and J 0 bases, with 13 bases left between them. This CDR3 is CASTAWQRSGNTIYF. Here the CDR3 DNA reads TGTGCCAGCACTGCCTGGCAGCGCTCTGGAAACACCATATATTTT.

This clonotype was recorded a few times. The chain combines TRBV9 with TRBJ1-4; 9 nucleotides match TRBD1. The J segment lost 8 bases and the V segment lost 2 bases, leaving 4 bases of the junction unmatched. The length of the CDR3 is 14 residues. CDR1 is SGDLS and CDR2 is YYNGEE in the germline V gene. Here the CDR3 reads CASSVGTGPEKLFF. In nucleotides, the CDR3 is TGTGCCAGCAGCGTGGGGACAGGGCCGGAAAAACTGTTTTTT.

The sample holds many counts of this clonotype. The rearrangement uses TRBV4-1 and TRBJ2-7; D remains ambiguous. The CDR3 contains 13 residues. The V and J ends lost 4 bases and 3 bases respectively, with 10 bases between them. CDR1 and CDR2 from the germline V gene are MGHRA and YSYEKL. This chain's CDR3 is CASSRSVHYEQYF. CDR3 bases: TGCGCCAGCAGCCGGAGCGTACACTACGAGCAGTACTTC.

The chain combines TRBV12-3 or TRBV12-4 with TRBJ1-5, with D perhaps TRBD1 (6 bases). The CDR3 is 13 residues long. Trimming shortened V by 3 bases and J by 11 bases, and 14 bases separated the two germline ends. The CDR3 region is CASSLLGPGAQHF. CDR3 sequence (DNA): TGTGCCAGCAGTTTGTTGGGTCCAGGGGCCCAGCATTTT.

This clonotype was seen repeatedly, ten times or more. The rearrangement joins TRBV5-1 to TRBJ2-3; D is unclear. The germline gives CDR1 SGHRS, CDR2 YFSETQ. V was cut by 0 bases and J by 0 bases, with 5 bases left in between. The CDR3 length is 14 residues. The CDR3 loop is CASSLGVSTDTQYF. The DNA of the CDR3 is TGCGCCAGCAGCTTGGGCGTTAGCACAGATACGCAGTATTTT.

V and J are TRBV7-6 and TRBJ2-3; the D is unclear. Germline CDR1 reads SGHVS; CDR2 reads FNYEAQ. The V end lost 5 bases, the J end lost 6 bases, and 9 bases lay between the germline ends. CDR3 length: 12 residues. The CDR3 DNA reads TGTGCCAGCAGCGGGTTACGGGATACGCAGTATTTT. Amino acids: CASSGLRDTQYF.

The chain links TRBV6-1 to TRBJ2-1; 15 bases fit TRBD2. The germline V gene encodes CDR1 MNHNS and CDR2 SASEGT. Trimming at V came to 6 bases and at J to 8 bases, leaving 8 bases not matched to a gene. This CDR3 contains 16 residues. The CDR3 spells CASRGLAGGNFHEQFF. Here the CDR3 DNA reads TGTGCCAGCAGGGGACTAGCGGGGGGAAATTTCCATGAGCAGTTCTTC.

This clonotype was detected a few times. The gene calls are TRBV7-7 and TRBJ1-1, with a weak D call TRBD1 (5 bases). Germline CDR1 is SSHAT and CDR2 is FNYEAQ (reference sequence). This CDR3 contains 13 residues. The V end lost 8 bases, the J end lost 5 bases, and 15 bases lay between the germline ends. CDR3 residues: CASPGDLDTEAFF. For the CDR3, the DNA is TGTGCCAGCCCGGGGGATTTGGATACTGAAGCTTTCTTT. Full variable domain (remainder filled in from reference TRBV7-7 and TRBJ1-1): GAGVSQSPRYKVTKRGQDVTLRCDPISSHATLYWYQQALGQGPEFLTYFNYEAQPDKSGLPSDRFSAERPEGSISTLTIQRTEQRDSAMYRCASPGDLDTEAFFGQGTRLTVV.

The rearrangement joins TRBV20-1 to TRBJ1-3; no firm D call. This CDR3 has 15 residues. Per the germline V gene, CDR1 is DFQATT and CDR2 is SNEGSKA (reference sequence). Trimming removed 0 bases from V and 3 bases from J, with 12 bases in between. CDR3 sequence: CSARDRGTGGNTIYF. The CDR3 nucleotides read TGCAGTGCTAGAGACCGGGGTACTGGTGGAAACACCATATATTTT.

The V gene is TRBV6-5, the J gene TRBJ1-5; possible D gene TRBD1, 6 bases. Germline CDR1 and CDR2: MNHEY and SVGAGI. The CDR3 extends over 14 amino acids. V lost 6 bases to trimming and J lost 9 bases, with 18 bases between them. The CDR3 region has the DNA TGTGCCAGCAGACTTCGACAGGATCGGTGGCCCCAGCATTTT. This codes for CASRLRQDRWPQHF.

V gene TRBV7-9 combines with J gene TRBJ2-2; D could derive from TRBD1 or TRBD2 (6 bases each). V shed 3 bases and J shed 6 bases, with 11 bases lying between them. This CDR3 comprises 14 residues. Germline CDR1 and CDR2: SEHNR and FQNEAQ (reference sequence). The DNA of the CDR3 is TGTGCCAGCAGCTTCGGGGGCGCAGCCGGGGAGCTGTTTTTT. Its translation is CASSFGGAAGELFF.

This clonotype was recorded many times. This sequence joins TRBV7-2 and TRBJ2-5; 9 bases are shared with TRBD2. This CDR3 contains 15 residues. The germline V gene has CDR1 SGHTA and CDR2 FQGNSA. Unmatched junction bases numbered 3, after V lost 0 bases and J lost 4 bases. The CDR3 here is CASSLAGGGGETQYF. CDR3 DNA: TGTGCCAGCAGCTTAGCTGGCGGGGGGGGAGAGACCCAGTACTTC.

There are a few counts of this clonotype. The genes are TRBV7-2 and TRBJ2-5, with a weak D call TRBD2 (5 bases). The V gene lost 4 bases and the J gene lost 4 bases, with 13 bases spanning the gap. This CDR3 spans 14 amino acids. The germline V gene has CDR1 SGHTA and CDR2 FQGNSA. Here the CDR3 DNA reads TGTGCCAGCAGCTCTCCCTCCGAGGGAGAGACCCAGTACTTC. Encoded protein: CASSSPSEGETQYF.

This clonotype has just a few counts. The chain employs TRBV7-6 and TRBJ1-1; 10 bases align to TRBD1. Trimming cost V 3 bases and J 6 bases; bases outside gene matches: 7. This CDR3 region has 15 residues. Germline V gene lookup returns CDR1 SGHVS and CDR2 FNYEAQ. The CDR3 sequence is CASSFRQGARPEAFF. CDR3 coding DNA: TGTGCCAGCAGCTTTAGACAGGGGGCGAGACCTGAAGCTTTCTTT.

This rearrangement joins TRBV20-1 to TRBJ2-7, with D unresolved. Trimming shortened V by 3 bases and J by 0 bases, and 9 bases separated the two germline ends. Germline CDR1 reads DFQATT; CDR2 reads SNEGSKA (reference sequence). The CDR3 is 13 amino acids. This CDR3 reads CSARVSYSYEQYF. The CDR3 DNA sequence: TGCAGTGCTAGGGTGTCCTACTCCTACGAGCAGTACTTC.

This clonotype has more than one count but fewer than ten. The chain has TRBV10-3 and TRBJ2-4; possibly TRBD2 for D (6 bases). This CDR3 has 16 amino acids. Trimming left V 3 bases short and J 2 bases short, with 14 bases between. CDR1 and CDR2 (germline): ENHRY, SYGVKD. The CDR3 DNA is TGTGCCATCAGTGAAAGGGAGGAGGGGTCCAAAAACATTCAGTACTTC. This sequence encodes CAISEREEGSKNIQYF.

This clonotype turned up a few times. The chain uses TRBV4-3 and TRBJ2-3; no clear D gene. The V and J ends lost 0 bases and 0 bases respectively, with 4 bases between them. Per the germline V gene, CDR1 is LGHNA and CDR2 is YSLEER. The CDR3 consists of 14 residues. The CDR3 DNA follows: TGCGCCAGCAGCCAAGAACGGAGCACAGATACGCAGTATTTT. Translated: CASSQERSTDTQYF.

V usage is TRBV5-5 and J usage is TRBJ2-7; TRBD2 might be the D (5 bases). The CDR3 runs to 13 residues. Germline V lookup: CDR1 SGHKS, CDR2 YYEKEE (reference sequence). V was shortened by 3 bases and J by 5 bases, with 12 bases between the two germline ends. For the CDR3, the DNA is TGTGCCAGCAGCTGGGGTCTGCGGGACGAGCAGTACGTC. Translating it yields CASSWGLRDEQYV.

This clonotype was seen only a few times. This chain connects TRBV11-1 to TRBJ2-7; 8 positions agree with TRBD2. This CDR3 is built from 15 residues. Germline CDR1 reads SGHAT; CDR2 reads FQDESV (reference sequence). V shed 5 bases, J shed 6 bases, and the junction held 12 bases outside the gene matches. The CDR3 spells CASSQAGGLLLEQYF. CDR3 coding DNA: TGTGCCAGCAGCCAGGCGGGGGGTCTCCTCCTCGAGCAGTACTTC.

The chain is built from TRBV4-3 and TRBJ2-5, with D tentatively TRBD1 (6 bases). This CDR3 has 15 residues. Deletions cut 1 base from V and 4 bases from J, with 13 bases between. The germline CDR1 and CDR2 sequences are LGHNA and YSLEER. CDR3 nucleotide sequence: TGCGCCAGCAGCCAAGTGGCAGGGGAGCGAGAGACCCAGTACTTC. It translates to CASSQVAGERETQYF.

The chain links TRBV20-1 to TRBJ1-1; unclear D gene. Trimming removed 0 bases at V and 1 base at J, with 6 bases between. Per germline, CDR1 DFQATT and CDR2 SNEGSKA (reference sequence). The CDR3 runs 13 residues. The CDR3 DNA follows: TGCAGTGCTAGAGATATGTGGAACACTGAAGCTTTCTTT. Protein product: CSARDMWNTEAFF.

The rearrangement joins TRBV6-5 to TRBJ1-5; maybe TRBD1 (5 bases). CDR1 is MNHEY, CDR2 SVGAGI, per germline. This CDR3 is built from 14 residues. V lost 2 bases, J lost 5 bases, and 10 bases lay in between. The CDR3 DNA is TGTGCCAGCAGTTACCGTGGGGGTTATCAGCCCCAGCATTTT. This codes for CASSYRGGYQPQHF.

V gene TRBV30 combines with J gene TRBJ2-1, with 8 bases identical to TRBD2. Germline values: CDR1 GTSNPN, CDR2 SVGIG (reference sequence). This CDR3 region has 14 residues. V was pared by 2 bases and J by 4 bases, with 4 bases of the junction left unmatched. The CDR3 spells CAWSLRGEYNEQFF. The CDR3 region has the DNA TGTGCCTGGAGTTTGCGGGGGGAGTACAATGAGCAGTTCTTC.

This clonotype was seen a handful of times. The chain has TRBV5-1 and TRBJ2-7, with 11 bases that match TRBD1. Losses at the gene ends were 4 bases for V and 3 bases for J; bases not matched to a gene: 9. The CDR3 contains 16 residues. Per the germline V gene, CDR1 is SGHRS and CDR2 is YFSETQ. The DNA for the CDR3 is TGCGCCAGCAGCCCCGATTGGACAGGGGGCATCTACGAGCAGTACGTC. Amino acid sequence: CASSPDWTGGIYEQYV.

The V and J genes are TRBV10-3 and TRBJ2-1, with 8 bases identical to TRBD2. V lost 11 bases, J lost 7 bases, and 13 bases stayed unmatched. Germline CDR1 is ENHRY and CDR2 is SYGVKD. The CDR3 loop spans 14 amino acids. The CDR3 sequence is CAVSFGTRSNEQFF. CDR3 DNA: TGTGCCGTCTCATTCGGGACTAGGAGTAATGAGCAGTTCTTC.